The source of this T cell receptor beta chain is a study of cytomegalovirus exposure and HLA in healthy donors. The study's findings and limits: Some TCR beta chains (164 of them) were listed as cytomegalovirus-associated. In a later analysis, V- and J-gene trimming of beta chains associated with a DCLRE1C missense variant, replicated independently.

V was clipped by 3 bases and J by 0 bases, with 17 bases between them. From germline, CDR1 is MNHEY and CDR2 SMNVEV (reference sequence). The CDR3 consists of 18 residues. The PCR ran on 60 Vbeta and 13 Jbeta primers. Produced via immunoSEQ multiplex PCR; TCRdb's table is partial and in-frame only. Here the sample spans 150,000 to 200,000 clones, 70% to 80% being singletons. Worth noting for this clone: Its antigen is undetermined.

This sequence joins TRBV27 and TRBJ1-4, with D perhaps TRBD1 (6 bases). Sequenced input: PBMCs. This receptor was obtained from a man aged 18 to 35 in good health and CMV-seronegative. The CDR3 coding sequence is TGTGCCAGCAGTTTGAAATTTTTTGAGGGGGCAACTAATGAAAAACTGTTTTTT. Translated: CASSLKFFEGATNEKLFF.